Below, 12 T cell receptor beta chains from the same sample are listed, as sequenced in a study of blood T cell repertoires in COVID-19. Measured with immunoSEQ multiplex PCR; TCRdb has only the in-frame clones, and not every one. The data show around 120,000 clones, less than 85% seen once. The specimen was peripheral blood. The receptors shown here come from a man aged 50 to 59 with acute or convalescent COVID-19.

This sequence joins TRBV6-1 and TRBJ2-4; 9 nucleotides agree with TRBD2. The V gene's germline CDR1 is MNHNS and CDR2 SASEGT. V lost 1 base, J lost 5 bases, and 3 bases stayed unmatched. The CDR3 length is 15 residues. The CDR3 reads CASSEEGGRENIQYF. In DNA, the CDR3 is TGTGCCAGCAGTGAAGAAGGCGGGAGGGAAAACATTCAGTACTTC.

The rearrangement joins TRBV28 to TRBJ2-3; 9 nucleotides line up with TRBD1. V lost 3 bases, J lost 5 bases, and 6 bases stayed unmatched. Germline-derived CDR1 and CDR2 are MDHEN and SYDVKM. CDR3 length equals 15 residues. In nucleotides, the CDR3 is TGTGCCAGCAGTTTGGCGGGGACAGGGAAAGATACGCAGTATTTT. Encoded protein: CASSLAGTGKDTQYF.

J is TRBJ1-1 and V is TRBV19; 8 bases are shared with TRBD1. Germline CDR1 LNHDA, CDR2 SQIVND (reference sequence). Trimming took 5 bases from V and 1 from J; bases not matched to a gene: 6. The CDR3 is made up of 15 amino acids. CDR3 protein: CASSPMDRENTEAFF. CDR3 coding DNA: TGTGCCAGTAGTCCTATGGACAGGGAGAACACTGAAGCTTTCTTT.

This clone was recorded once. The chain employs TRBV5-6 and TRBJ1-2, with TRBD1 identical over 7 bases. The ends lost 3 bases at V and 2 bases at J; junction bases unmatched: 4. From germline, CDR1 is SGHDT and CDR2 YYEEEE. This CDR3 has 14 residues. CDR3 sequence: CASSSGTANYGYTF. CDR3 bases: TGTGCCAGCAGCTCAGGGACAGCCAACTATGGCTACACCTTC.

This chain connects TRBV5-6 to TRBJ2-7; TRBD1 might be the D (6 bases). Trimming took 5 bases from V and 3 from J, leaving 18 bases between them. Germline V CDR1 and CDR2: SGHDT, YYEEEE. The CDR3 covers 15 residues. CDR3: CASSRTVSAYYEQYF. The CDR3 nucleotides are TGTGCCAGCAGTCGGACAGTATCTGCCTACTACGAGCAGTACTTC.

The CDR3 DNA follows: TGTGCCAGCAGCCCCAAGTTTTCCCCTGTTGCCGTTCCGGGTCTCCGCTACGAGCAGTACTTC. Its protein product is CASSPKFSPVAVPGLRYEQYF. The chain combines TRBV3-1 (or the pseudogene TRBV3-2) with TRBJ2-7; D is unclear. CDR3 length: 21 residues. Looked up from germline, CDR1 is LGHDT and CDR2 is YNNKEL (reference sequence). Trimming shortened V by 4 bases and J by 3 bases, and 34 bases separated the two germline ends.

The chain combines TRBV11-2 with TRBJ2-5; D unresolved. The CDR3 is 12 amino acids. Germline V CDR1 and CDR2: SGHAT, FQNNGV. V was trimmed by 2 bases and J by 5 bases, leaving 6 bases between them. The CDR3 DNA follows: TGTGCCAGCAGCTTAAGCTACGAGACCCAGTACTTC. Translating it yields CASSLSYETQYF.

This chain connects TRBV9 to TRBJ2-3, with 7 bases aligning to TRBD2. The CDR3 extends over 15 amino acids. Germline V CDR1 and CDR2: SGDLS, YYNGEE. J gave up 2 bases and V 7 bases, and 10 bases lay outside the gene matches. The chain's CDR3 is CASGGDMTATDTQYF. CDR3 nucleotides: TGTGCCAGCGGGGGGGATATGACAGCCACAGATACGCAGTATTTT.

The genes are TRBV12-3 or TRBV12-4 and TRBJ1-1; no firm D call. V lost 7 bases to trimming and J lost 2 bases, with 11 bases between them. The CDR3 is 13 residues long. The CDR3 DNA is TGTGCCAGCAATTTGGGTAGCAACACTGAAGCTTTCTTT. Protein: CASNLGSNTEAFF.

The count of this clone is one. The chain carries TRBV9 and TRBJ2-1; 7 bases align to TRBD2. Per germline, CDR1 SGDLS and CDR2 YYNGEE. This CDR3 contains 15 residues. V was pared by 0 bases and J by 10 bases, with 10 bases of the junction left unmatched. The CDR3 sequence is CASSVVDPSGGEQFF. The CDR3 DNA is TGTGCCAGCAGCGTAGTAGACCCTTCCGGGGGGGAGCAGTTCTTC.

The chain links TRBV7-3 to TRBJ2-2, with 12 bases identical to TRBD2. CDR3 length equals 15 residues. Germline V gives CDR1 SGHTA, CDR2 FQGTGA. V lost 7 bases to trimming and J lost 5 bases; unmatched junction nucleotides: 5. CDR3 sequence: CASKLAGGQTGELFF. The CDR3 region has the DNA TGTGCCAGCAAACTAGCGGGAGGTCAAACCGGGGAGCTGTTTTTT.

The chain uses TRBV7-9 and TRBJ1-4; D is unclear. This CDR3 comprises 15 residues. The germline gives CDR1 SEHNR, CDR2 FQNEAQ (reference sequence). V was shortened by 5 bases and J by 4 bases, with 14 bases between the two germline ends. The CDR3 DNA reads TGTGCCAGCAGCAACGACGCGGTTGGTAATGAAAAACTGTTTTTT. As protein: CASSNDAVGNEKLFF.